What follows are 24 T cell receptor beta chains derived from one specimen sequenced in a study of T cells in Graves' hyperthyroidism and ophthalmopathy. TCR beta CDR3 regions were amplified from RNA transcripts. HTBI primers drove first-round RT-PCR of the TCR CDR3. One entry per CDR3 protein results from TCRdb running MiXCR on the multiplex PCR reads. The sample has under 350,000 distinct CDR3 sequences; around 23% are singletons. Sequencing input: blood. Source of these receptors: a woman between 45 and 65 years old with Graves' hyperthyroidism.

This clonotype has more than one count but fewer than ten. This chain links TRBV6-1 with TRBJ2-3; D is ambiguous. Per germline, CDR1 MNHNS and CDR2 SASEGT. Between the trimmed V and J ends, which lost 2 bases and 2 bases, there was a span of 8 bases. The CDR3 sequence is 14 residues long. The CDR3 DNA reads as TGTGCCAGCAGTGAATTGGTCAACACAGATACGCAGTATTTT. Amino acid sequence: CASSELVNTDTQYF.

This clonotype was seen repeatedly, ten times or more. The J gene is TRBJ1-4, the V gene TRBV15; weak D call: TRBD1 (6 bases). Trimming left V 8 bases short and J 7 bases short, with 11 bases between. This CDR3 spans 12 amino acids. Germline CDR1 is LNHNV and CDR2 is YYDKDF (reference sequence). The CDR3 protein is CATGRGTEKLFF. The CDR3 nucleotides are TGTGCCACCGGGAGGGGGACTGAAAAACTGTTTTTT. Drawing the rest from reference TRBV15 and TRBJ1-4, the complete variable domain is DAMVIQNPRYQVTQFGKPVTLSCSQTLNHNVMYWYQQKSSQAPKLLFHYYDKDFNNEADTPDNFQSRRPNTSFCFLDIRSPGLGDTAMYLCATGRGTEKLFFGSGTQLSVL.

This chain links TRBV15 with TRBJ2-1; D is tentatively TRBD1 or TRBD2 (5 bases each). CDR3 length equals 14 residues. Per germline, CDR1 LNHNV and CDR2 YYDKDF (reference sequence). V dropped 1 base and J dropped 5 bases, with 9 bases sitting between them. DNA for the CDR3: TGTGCCACCAGCAGAGCCGGGACGGACAATGAGCAGTTCTTC. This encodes CATSRAGTDNEQFF.

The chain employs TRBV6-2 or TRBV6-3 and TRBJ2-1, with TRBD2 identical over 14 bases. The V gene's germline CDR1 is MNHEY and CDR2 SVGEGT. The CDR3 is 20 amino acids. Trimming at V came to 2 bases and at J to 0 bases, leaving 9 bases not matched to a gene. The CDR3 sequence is CASSYSRTSGRISSYNEQFF. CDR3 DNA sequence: TGTGCCAGCAGTTACAGTCGGACTAGCGGGAGGATCAGCTCCTACAATGAGCAGTTCTTC.

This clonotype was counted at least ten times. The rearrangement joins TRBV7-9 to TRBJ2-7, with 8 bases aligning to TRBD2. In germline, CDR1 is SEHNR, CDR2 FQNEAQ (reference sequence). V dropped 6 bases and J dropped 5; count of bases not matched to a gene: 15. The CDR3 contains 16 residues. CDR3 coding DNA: TGTGCCAGCAGACCTAAAACCGGGACTAGTATCGACGAGCAGTACTTC. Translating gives CASRPKTGTSIDEQYF.

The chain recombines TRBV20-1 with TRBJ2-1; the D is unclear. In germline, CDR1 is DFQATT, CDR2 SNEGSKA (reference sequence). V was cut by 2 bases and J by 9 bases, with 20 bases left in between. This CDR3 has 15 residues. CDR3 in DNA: TGCAGTGCTAGACCTCGACGCGCTGAACCGGGTGAGCAGTTCTTC. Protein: CSARPRRAEPGEQFF.

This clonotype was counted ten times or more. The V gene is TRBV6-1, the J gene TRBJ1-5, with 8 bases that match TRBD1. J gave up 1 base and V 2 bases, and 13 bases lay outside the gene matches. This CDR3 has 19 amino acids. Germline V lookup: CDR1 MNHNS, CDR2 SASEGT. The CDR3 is CASSERAGGSAVSNQPQHF. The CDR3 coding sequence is TGTGCCAGCAGTGAAAGGGCAGGGGGCTCCGCGGTGAGCAATCAGCCCCAGCATTTT.

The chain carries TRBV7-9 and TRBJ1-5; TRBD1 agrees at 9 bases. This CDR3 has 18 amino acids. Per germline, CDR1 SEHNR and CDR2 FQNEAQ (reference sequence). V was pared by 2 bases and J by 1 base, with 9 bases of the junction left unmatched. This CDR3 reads CASSLIKPGQGSNQPQHF. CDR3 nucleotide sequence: TGTGCCAGCAGCTTAATAAAGCCGGGACAGGGCAGCAATCAGCCCCAGCATTTT.

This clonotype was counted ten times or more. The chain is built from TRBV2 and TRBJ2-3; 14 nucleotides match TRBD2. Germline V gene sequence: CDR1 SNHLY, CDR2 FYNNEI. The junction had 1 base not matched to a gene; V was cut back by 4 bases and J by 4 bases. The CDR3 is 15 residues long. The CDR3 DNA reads TGTGCCAGCAGTGGACTAGCGGGAGGGTCAGATACGCAGTATTTT. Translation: CASSGLAGGSDTQYF.

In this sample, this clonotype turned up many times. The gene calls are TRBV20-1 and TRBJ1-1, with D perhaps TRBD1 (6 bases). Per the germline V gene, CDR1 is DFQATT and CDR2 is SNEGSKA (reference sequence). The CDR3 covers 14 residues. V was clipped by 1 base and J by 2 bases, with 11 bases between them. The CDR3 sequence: CSARVQGGNTEAFF. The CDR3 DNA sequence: TGCAGTGCTAGAGTACAGGGAGGAAACACTGAAGCTTTCTTT.

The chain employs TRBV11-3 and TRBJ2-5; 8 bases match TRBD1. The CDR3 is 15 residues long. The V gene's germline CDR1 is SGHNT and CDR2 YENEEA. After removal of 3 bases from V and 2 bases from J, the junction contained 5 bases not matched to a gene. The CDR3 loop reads CASSLEDREQETQYF. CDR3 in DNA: TGTGCCAGCAGCTTGGAGGACAGGGAACAAGAGACCCAGTACTTC.

The chain's CDR3 is CASKERQGEGGYTF. CDR3 coding DNA: TGTGCCAGCAAAGAGAGACAGGGCGAGGGGGGCTACACCTTC. V and J are TRBV5-7 and TRBJ1-2, with TRBD1 matching over 7 bases. TRBV5-7 is an ORF, and what it does is uncertain. The CDR3 extends over 14 amino acids. The junction had 13 bases not matched to a gene; V was cut back by 6 bases and J by 8 bases.

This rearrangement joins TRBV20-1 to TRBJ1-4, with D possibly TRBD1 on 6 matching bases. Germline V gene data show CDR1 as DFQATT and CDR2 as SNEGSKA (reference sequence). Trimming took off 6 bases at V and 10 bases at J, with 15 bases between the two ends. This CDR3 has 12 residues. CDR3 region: CSAQARGGKLFF. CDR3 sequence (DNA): TGCAGTGCGCAGGCCAGAGGGGGAAAACTGTTTTTT.

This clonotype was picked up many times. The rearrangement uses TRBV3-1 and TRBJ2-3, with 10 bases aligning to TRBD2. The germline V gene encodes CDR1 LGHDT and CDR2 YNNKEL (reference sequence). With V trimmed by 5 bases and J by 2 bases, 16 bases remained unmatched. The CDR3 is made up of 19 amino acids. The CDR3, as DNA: TGTGCCAGCAGCGATGTGATTGGGACTAGCGATACACACACAGATACGCAGTATTTT. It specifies CASSDVIGTSDTHTDTQYF.

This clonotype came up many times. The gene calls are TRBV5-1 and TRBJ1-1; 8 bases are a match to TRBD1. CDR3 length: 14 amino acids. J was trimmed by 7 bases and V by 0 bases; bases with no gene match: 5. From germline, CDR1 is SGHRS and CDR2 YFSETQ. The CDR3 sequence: CASSLDPGGVEAFF. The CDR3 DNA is TGCGCCAGCAGCTTGGATCCAGGGGGCGTTGAAGCTTTCTTT.

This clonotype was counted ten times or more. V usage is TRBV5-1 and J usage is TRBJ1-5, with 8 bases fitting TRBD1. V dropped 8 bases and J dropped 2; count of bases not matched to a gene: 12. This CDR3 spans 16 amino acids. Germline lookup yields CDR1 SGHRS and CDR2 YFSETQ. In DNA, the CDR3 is TGCGCCAGTATTGAAAGACAGGGGCTCGGCAATCAGCCCCAGCATTTT. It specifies CASIERQGLGNQPQHF.

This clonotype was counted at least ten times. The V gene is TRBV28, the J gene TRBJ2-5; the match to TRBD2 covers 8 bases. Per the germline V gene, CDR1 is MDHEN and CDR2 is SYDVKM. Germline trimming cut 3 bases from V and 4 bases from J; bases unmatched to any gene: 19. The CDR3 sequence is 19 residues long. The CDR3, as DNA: TGTGCCAGCAGTTTTCGGGAGGGCAGGGGTGCCTCTCAGGCAGAGACCCAGTACTTC. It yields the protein CASSFREGRGASQAETQYF.

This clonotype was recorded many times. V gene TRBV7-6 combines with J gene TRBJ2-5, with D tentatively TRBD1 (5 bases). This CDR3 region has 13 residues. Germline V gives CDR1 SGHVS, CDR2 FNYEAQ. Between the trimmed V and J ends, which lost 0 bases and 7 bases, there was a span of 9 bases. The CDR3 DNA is TGTGCCAGCAGCTTAGCCAGGGCTGCGACCCAGTACTTC. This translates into CASSLARAATQYF.

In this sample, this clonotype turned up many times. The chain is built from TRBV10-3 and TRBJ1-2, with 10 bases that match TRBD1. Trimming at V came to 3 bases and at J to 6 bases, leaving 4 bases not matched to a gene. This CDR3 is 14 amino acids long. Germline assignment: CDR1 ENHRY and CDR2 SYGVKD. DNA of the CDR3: TGTGCCATCAGTGACCTCGGGACAGGGGATGGCTACACCTTC. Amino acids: CAISDLGTGDGYTF.

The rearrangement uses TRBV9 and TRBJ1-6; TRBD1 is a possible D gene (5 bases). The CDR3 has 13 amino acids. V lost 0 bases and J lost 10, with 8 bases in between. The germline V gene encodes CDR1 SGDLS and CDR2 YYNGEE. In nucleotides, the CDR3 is TGTGCCAGCAGCGTAGGGGGACGCTCACCCCTCCACTTT. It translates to CASSVGGRSPLHF.

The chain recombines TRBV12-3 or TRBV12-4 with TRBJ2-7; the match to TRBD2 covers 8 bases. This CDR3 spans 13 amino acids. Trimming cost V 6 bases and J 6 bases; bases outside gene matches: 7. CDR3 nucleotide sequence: TGTGCCAGCAGGGCGGGAGGTAGGGGCGAGCAGTACTTC. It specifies CASRAGGRGEQYF.

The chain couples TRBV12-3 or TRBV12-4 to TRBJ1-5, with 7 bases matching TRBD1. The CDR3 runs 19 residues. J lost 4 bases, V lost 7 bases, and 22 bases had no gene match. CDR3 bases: TGTGCCAGCACCTACGAAGCGTGGGACAGCAGGCCCCCTAATCAGCCCCAGCATTTT. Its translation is CASTYEAWDSRPPNQPQHF.

CDR3 DNA sequence: TGCAGTGCCCCAGAAGGGACTAGCGGGAGAGATACGCAGTATTTT. This gives the protein CSAPEGTSGRDTQYF. The chain recombines TRBV20-1 with TRBJ2-3, with 14 bases fitting TRBD2. The J segment lost 5 bases and the V segment lost 6 bases, leaving 7 bases of the junction unmatched. In germline, CDR1 is DFQATT, CDR2 SNEGSKA (reference sequence). This CDR3 is built from 15 residues.

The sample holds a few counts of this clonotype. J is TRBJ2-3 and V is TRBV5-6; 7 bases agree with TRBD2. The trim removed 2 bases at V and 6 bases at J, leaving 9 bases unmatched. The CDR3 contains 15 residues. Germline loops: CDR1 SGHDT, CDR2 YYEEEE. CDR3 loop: CASSFAGAVGDTQYF. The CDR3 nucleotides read TGTGCCAGCAGCTTTGCGGGAGCTGTTGGGGATACGCAGTATTTT.